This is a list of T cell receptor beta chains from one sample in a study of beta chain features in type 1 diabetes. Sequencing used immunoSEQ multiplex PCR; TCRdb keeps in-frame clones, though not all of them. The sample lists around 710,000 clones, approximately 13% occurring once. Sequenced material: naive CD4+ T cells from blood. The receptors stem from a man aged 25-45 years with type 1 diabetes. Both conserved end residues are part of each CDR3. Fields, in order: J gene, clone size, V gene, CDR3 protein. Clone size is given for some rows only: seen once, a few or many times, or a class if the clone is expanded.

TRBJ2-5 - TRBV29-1 CSVDRDRVWKTQYF
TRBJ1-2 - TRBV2 CASSEAGGSWDGYTF
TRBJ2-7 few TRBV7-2 CASSLGQGGSYEQYF
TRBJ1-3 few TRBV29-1 CSVGDRSSGNTIYF
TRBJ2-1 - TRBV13 CASSLNRPYNEQFF
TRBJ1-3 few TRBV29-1 CSASRDAGNTIYF
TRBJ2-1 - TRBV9 CASSPRGTYNEQFF
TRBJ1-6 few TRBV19 CASSIIGRQDSPLHF
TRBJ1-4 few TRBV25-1 CASSEQGPPEKLFF
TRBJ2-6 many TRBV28 CASSSLQQGSGANVLTF
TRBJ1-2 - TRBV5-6 CASSLRVVGSRYTF
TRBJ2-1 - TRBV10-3 CAISEQGSYNEQFF
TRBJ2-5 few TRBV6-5 CASSYSAGPQETQYF
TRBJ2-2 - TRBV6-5 CASKTQNTGELFF
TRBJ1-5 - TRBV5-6 CASSFTGGGQPQHF
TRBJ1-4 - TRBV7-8 CASSLSQPPNEKLFF
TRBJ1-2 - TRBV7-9 CASSLGRDYGYTF
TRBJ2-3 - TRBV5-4 CASRSGETDTQYF
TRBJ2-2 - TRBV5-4 CASSGGLAANTGELFF
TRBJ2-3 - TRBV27 CASSPGTSGGDTQYF
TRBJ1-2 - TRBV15 CATSSATLLQSFYGYTF
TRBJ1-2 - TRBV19 CASSTGTGVGNYGYTF
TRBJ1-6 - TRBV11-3 CASSLDLGALRPLHF
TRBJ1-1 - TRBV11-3 CASSLTGTNTEAFF
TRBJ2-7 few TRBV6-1 CASRTGDFAYEQYF
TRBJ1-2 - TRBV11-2 CASSLAPGPNYGYTF
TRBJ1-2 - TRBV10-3 CAISERGQGPDYGYTF